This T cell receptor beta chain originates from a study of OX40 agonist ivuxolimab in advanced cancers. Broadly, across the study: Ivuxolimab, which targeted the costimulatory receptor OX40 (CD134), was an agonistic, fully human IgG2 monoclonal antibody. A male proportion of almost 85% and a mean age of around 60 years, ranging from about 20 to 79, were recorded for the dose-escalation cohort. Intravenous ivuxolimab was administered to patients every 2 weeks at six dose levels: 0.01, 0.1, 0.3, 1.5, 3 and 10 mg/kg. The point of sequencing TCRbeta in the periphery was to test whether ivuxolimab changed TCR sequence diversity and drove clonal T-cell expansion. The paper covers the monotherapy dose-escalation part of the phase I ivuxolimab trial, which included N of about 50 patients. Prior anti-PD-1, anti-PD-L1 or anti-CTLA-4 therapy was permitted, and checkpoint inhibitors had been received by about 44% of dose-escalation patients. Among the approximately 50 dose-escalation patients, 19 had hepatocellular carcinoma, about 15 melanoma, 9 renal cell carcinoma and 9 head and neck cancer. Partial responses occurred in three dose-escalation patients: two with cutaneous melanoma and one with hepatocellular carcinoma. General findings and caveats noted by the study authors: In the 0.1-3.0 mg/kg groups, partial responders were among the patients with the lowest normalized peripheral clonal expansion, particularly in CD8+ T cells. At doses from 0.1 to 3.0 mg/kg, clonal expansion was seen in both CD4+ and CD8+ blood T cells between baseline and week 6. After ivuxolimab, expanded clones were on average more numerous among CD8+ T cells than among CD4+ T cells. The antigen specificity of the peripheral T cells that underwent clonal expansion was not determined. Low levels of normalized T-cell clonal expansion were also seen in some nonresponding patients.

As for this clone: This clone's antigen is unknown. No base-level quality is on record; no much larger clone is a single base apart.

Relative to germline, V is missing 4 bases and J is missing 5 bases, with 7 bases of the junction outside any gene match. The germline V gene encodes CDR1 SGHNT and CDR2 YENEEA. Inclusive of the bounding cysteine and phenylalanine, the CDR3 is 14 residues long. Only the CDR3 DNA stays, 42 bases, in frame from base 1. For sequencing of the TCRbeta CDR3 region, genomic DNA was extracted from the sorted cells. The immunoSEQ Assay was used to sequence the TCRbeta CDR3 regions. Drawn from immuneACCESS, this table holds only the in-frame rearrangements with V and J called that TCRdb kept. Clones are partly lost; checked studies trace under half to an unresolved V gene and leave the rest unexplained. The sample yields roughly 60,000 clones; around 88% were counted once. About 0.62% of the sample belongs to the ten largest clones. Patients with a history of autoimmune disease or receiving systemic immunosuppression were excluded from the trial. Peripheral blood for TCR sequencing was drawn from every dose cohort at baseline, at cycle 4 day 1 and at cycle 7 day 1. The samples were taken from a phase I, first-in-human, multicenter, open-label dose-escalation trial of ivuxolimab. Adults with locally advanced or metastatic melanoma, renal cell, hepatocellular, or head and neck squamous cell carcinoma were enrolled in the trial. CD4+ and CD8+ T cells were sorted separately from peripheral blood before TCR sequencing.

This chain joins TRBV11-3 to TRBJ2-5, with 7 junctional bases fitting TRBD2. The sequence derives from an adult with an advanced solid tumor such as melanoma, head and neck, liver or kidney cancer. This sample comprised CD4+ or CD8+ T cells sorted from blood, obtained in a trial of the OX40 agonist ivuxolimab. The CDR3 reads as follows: CASSSRRGTETQYF. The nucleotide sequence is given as TGTGCCAGCAGCTCTAGGCGGGGGACGGAGACCCAGTACTTC.